The sample holds a few counts of the clone carrying this T cell receptor (beta chain). The record originates from a study of blood T cell repertoires in COVID-19. For the study at large: From the United States, Italy and Spain came samples of acute and convalescent COVID-19.

The CDR3 length is 14 residues. Germline CDR1 and CDR2: SNHLY and FYNNEI. The germline V and J ends were trimmed by 5 bases and 6 bases, with 14 bases remaining between them. Using immunoSEQ multiplex PCR, the repertoire was profiled, and TCRdb retains in-frame clones only, with some absent. In the table there are 270,000 or so clones, around nine tenths of which are singletons. Input material: peripheral blood. The rearrangement uses TRBV2 and TRBJ1-5, with D perhaps TRBD1 (6 bases). The TCR originated in a middle-aged man with active or convalescent COVID-19. Here the CDR3 DNA reads TGTGCCAGCAGTTCGGGGGGCGCAGGTCAGCCCCAGCATTTT. Residues: CASSSGGAGQPQHF.